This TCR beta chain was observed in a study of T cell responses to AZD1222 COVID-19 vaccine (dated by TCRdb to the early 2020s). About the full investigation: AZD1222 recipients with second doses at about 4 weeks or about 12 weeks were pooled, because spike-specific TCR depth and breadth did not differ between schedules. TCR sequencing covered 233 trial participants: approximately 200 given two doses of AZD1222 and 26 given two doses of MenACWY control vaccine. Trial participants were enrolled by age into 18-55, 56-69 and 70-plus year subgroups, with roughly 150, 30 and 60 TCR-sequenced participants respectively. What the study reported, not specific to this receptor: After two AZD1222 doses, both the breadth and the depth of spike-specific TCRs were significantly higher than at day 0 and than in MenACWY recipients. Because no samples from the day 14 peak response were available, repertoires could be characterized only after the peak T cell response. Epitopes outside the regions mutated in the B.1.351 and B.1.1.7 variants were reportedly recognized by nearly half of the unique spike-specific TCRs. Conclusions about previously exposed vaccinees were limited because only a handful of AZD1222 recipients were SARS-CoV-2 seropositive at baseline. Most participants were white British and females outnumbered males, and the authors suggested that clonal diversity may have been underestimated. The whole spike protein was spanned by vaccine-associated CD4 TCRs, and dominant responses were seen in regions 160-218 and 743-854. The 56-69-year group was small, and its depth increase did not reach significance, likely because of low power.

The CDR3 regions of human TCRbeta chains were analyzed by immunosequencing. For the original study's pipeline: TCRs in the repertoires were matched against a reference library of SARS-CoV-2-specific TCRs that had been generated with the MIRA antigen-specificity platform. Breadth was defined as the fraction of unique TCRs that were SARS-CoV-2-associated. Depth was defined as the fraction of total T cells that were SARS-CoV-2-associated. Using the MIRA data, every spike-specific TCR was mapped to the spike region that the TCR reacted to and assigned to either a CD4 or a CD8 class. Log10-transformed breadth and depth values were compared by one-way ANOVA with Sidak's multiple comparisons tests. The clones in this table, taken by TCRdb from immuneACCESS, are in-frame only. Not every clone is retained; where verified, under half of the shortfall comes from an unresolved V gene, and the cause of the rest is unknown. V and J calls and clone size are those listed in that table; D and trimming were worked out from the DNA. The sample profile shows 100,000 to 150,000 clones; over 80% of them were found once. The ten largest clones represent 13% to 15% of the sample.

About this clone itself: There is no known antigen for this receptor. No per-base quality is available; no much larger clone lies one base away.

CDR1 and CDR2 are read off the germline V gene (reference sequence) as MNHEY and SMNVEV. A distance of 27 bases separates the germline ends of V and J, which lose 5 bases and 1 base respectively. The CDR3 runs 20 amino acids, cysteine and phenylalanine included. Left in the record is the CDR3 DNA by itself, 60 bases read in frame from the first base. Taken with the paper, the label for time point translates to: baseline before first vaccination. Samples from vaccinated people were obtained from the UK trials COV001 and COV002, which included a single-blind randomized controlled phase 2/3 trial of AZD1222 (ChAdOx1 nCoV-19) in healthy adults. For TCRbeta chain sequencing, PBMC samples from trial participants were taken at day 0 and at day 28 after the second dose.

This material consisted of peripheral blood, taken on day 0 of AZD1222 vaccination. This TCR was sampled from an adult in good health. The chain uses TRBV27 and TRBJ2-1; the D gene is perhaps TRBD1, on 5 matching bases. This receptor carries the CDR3 CASSPPVGRGATWSYNEQFF. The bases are TGTGCCAGCAGTCCCCCGGTGGGAAGGGGCGCCACGTGGTCCTACAATGAGCAGTTCTTC.